This T cell receptor beta chain was observed in a study of tumor-infiltrating lymphocytes in localized non-small cell lung cancer. Produced via immunoSEQ multiplex PCR; TCRdb's table is partial and in-frame only. Of around 16,000 clones in the sample, around 63% were seen once. The V gene's germline CDR1 is SGHTA and CDR2 FQGNSA. This CDR3 is built from 16 residues. The V segment lost 0 bases and the J segment 5 bases; nucleotides outside the gene matches: 8. The chain links TRBV7-2 to TRBJ2-7, with 9 bases that match TRBD2. This clonotype was sampled from a human donor with non-small cell lung cancer. Sequencing used lung tumor tissue. This CDR3 reads CASSLAGSGRSHEQYF. In DNA form, the CDR3 reads TGTGCCAGCAGCTTAGCGGGAAGCGGGAGGTCCCACGAGCAGTACTTC.